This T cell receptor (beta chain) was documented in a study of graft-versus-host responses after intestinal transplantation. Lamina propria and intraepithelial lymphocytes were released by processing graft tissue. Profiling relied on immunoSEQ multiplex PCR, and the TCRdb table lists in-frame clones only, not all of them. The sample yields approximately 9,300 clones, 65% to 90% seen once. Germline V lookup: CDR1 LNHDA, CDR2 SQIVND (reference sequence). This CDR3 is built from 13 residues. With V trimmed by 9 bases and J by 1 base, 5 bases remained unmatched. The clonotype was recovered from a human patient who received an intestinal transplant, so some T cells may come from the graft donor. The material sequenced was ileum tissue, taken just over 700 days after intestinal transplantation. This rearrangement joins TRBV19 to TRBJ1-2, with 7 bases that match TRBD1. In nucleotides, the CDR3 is TGTGCCAGCAGGGGGGAAATTAACTATGGCTACACCTTC. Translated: CASRGEINYGYTF.